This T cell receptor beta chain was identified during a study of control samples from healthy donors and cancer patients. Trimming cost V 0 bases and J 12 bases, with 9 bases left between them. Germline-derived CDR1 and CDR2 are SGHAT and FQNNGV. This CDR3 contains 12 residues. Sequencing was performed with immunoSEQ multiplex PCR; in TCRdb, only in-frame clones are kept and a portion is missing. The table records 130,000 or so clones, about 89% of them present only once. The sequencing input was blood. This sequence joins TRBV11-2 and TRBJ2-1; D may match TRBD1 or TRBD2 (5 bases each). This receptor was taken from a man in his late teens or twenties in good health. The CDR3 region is CASSLEAGGQFF. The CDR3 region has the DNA TGTGCCAGCAGCTTAGAGGCTGGGGGGCAGTTCTTC.